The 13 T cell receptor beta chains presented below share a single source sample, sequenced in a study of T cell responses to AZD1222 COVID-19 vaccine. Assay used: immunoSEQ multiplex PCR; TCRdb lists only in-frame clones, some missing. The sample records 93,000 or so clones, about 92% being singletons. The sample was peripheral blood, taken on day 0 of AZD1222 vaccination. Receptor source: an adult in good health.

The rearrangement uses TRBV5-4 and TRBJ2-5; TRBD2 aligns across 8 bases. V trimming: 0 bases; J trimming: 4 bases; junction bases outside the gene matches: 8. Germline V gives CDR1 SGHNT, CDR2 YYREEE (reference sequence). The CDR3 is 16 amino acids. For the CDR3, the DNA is TGTGCCAGCAGCTTGGGTTCGGGGGGGGCGACAGAGACCCAGTACTTC. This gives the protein CASSLGSGGATETQYF.

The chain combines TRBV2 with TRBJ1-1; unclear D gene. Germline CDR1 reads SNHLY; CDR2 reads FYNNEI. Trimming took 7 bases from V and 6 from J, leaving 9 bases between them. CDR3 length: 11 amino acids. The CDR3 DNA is TGTGCCAGCATCAGAGTCGCTGAAGCTTTCTTT. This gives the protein CASIRVAEAFF. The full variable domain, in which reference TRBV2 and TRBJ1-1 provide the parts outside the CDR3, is EPEVTQTPSHQVTQMGQEVILRCVPISNHLYFYWYRQILGQKVEFLVSFYNNEISEKSEIFDDQFSVERPDGSNFTLKIRSTKLEDSAMYFCASIRVAEAFFGQGTRLTVV.

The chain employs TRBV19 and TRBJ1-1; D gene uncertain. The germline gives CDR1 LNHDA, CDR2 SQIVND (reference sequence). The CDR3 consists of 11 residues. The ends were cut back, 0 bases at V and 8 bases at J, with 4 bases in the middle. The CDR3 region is CASSIDREAFF. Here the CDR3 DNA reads TGTGCCAGTAGTATAGACCGGGAAGCTTTCTTT.

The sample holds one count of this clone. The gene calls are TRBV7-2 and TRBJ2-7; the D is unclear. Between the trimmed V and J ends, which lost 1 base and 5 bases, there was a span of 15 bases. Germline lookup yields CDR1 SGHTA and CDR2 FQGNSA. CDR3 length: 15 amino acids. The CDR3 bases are TGTGCCAGCAGCTTAGTTTCTACGCGGAACGACGAGCAGTACTTC. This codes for CASSLVSTRNDEQYF.

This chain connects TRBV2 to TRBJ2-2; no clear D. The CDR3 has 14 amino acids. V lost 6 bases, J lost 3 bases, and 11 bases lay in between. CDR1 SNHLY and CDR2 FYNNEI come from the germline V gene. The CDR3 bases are TGTGCCAGCAGACTCGGACGGGACACCGGGGAGCTGTTTTTT. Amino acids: CASRLGRDTGELFF. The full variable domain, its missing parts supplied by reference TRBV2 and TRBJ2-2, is EPEVTQTPSHQVTQMGQEVILRCVPISNHLYFYWYRQILGQKVEFLVSFYNNEISEKSEIFDDQFSVERPDGSNFTLKIRSTKLEDSAMYFCASRLGRDTGELFFGEGSRLTVL.

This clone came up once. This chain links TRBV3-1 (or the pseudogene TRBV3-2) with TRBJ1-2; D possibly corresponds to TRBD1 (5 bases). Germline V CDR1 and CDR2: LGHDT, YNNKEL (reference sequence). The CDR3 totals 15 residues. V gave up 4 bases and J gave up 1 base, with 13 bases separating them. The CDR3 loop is CASSPQTDRNYGYTF. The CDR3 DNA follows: TGTGCCAGCAGCCCCCAGACAGACCGTAACTATGGCTACACCTTC.

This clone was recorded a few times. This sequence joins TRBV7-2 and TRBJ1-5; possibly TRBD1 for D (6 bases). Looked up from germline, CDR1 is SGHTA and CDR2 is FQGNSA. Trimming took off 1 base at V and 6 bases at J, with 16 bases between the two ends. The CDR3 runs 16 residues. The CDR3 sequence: CASSLVSGTRLQPQHF. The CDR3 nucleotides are TGTGCCAGCAGCTTAGTATCCGGGACACGGCTTCAGCCCCAGCATTTT.

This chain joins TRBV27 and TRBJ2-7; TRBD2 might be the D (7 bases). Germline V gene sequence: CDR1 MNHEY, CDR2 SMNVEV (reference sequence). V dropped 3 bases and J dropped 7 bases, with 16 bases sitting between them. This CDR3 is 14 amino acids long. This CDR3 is CASSFEGGRNEQYF. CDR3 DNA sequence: TGTGCCAGCAGTTTTGAGGGGGGGCGGAATGAGCAGTACTTC.

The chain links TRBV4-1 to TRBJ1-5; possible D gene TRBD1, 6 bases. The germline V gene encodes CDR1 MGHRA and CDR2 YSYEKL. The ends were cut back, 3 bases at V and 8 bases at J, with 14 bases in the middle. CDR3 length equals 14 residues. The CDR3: CASSQRQGTKPQHF. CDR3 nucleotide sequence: TGCGCCAGCAGCCAGAGGCAGGGGACTAAGCCCCAGCATTTT.

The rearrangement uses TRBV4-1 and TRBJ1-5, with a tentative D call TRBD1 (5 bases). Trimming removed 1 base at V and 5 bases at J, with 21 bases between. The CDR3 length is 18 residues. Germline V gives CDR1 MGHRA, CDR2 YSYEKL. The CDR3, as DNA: TGCGCCAGCAGCCAAGGAGCGTTCAGTTTAGGAGGGGATCAGCCCCAGCATTTT. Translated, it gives CASSQGAFSLGGDQPQHF.

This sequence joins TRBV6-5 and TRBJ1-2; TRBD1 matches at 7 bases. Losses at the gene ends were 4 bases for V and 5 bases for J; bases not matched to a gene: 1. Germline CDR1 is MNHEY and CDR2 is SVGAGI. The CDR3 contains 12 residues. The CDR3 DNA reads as TGTGCCAGCAGTTTACAGGGGTATGGCTACACCTTC. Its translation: CASSLQGYGYTF.

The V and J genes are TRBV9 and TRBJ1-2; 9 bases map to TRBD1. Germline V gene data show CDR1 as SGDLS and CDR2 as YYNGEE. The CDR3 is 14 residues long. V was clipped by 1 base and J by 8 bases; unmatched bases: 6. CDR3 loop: CASSVLGQGYGYTF. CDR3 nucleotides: TGTGCCAGCAGCGTACTAGGACAGGGGTACGGCTACACCTTC.

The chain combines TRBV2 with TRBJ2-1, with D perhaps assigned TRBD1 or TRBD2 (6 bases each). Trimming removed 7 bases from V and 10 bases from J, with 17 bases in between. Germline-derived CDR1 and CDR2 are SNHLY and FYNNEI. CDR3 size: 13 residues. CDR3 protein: CASTARGGTEQFF. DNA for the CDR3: TGTGCCAGCACTGCCAGAGGGGGGACAGAGCAGTTCTTC. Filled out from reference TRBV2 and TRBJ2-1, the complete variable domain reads EPEVTQTPSHQVTQMGQEVILRCVPISNHLYFYWYRQILGQKVEFLVSFYNNEISEKSEIFDDQFSVERPDGSNFTLKIRSTKLEDSAMYFCASTARGGTEQFFGPGTRLTVL.